This T cell receptor beta chain was sequenced for a study of blood T cell repertoires in COVID-19. Study background: Italy, Spain and the United States were the sources of the convalescent and acute COVID-19 samples. Nucleic acid was either cDNA or gDNA, and it came from T cells, B-cell-depleted T cells, or PBMCs.

CDR3 length: 15 amino acids. Germline lookup yields CDR1 LNHDA and CDR2 SQIVND (reference sequence). The V gene end was trimmed by 6 bases and the J gene end by 5 bases; junction bases not matched to a gene: 10. In the study's own analysis: From reference gene primer amplification, estimates of nucleated cell counts were derived. The table came from immunoSEQ multiplex PCR; TCRdb's copy has only in-frame clones and leaves some out. The V and J calls and clone size come from that table; D and trimming were worked out from the DNA. Of roughly 87,000 clones in the sample, about 91% were seen once. Sequenced input: peripheral blood. The receptor was isolated from a man in his sixties with acute or convalescent COVID-19. The chain carries TRBV19 and TRBJ1-5, with 7 bases that match TRBD1. Here the CDR3 DNA reads TGTGCCAGTAGCGCGGGACAGACTCTCGATCAGCCCCAGCATTTT. Protein: CASSAGQTLDQPQHF.